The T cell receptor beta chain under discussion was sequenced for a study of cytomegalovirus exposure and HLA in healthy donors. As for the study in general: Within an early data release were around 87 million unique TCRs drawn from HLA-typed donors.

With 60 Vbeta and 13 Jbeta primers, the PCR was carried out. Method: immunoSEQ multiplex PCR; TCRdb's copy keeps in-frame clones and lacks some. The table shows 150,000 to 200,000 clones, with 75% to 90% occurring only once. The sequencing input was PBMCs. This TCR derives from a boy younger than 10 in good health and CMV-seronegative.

CDR3 residues: CASSLDTEGNEQFF. For the CDR3, the DNA is TGTGCCAGCAGCTTAGACACAGAAGGCAATGAGCAGTTCTTC. J is TRBJ2-1 and V is TRBV7-9; unclear D gene. CDR1 and CDR2 from the germline V gene are SEHNR and FQNEAQ (reference sequence). This CDR3 comprises 14 residues. The V and J ends lost 1 base and 6 bases respectively, with 10 bases between them.